The next 3 T cell receptor beta chains were all read from a single sample in a study of Graves' ophthalmopathy and Graves' hyperthyroidism. Amplified material comprised TCR beta CDR3 regions derived from RNA transcripts. The library came from an HTBI-primed first-round RT-PCR and a second-round multiplex PCR. TCRdb recomputed calls from the multiplex PCR reads with MiXCR, one row per CDR3 protein. Of about 400,000 distinct CDR3 sequences in the sample, around 21% were seen once. Sequencing was done on a sample of peripheral blood. These receptor sequences come from a woman under 30 with stable Graves' hyperthyroidism.

Many counts were recorded for this clonotype. The chain combines TRBV7-2 with TRBJ1-6; maybe TRBD1 (5 bases). V was cut by 6 bases and J by 8 bases, with 8 bases left in between. This CDR3 region has 12 residues. Germline CDR1 reads SGHTA; CDR2 reads FQGNSA. CDR3 region: CASRGPYSPLHF. In DNA, the CDR3 is TGTGCCAGCAGGGGACCTTATTCACCCCTCCACTTT.

Remarks on this clonotype: One junction end disagrees with the germline gene, perhaps due to a read error. The chain recombines TRBV19 with TRBJ1-1; D unclear. The germline V gene encodes CDR1 LNHDA and CDR2 SQIVND (reference sequence). The CDR3 spans 13 residues. CDR3 DNA: TGTGCCGGTAGTATTAACGGGTTCAGGACGGCTTTCTTT. It translates to CAGSINGFRTAFF.

The V call is TRBV4-1, the J call TRBJ2-6, with 11 bases that match TRBD1. This CDR3 region has 19 residues. Germline values: CDR1 MGHRA, CDR2 YSYEKL. The V and J ends lost 5 bases and 2 bases, in that order; junction bases with no gene match: 11. DNA for the CDR3: TGCGCCAGCAGCAACGGACAGGGGGCCCGGGGACCTGGGGCCAACGTCCTGACTTTC. This encodes CASSNGQGARGPGANVLTF.